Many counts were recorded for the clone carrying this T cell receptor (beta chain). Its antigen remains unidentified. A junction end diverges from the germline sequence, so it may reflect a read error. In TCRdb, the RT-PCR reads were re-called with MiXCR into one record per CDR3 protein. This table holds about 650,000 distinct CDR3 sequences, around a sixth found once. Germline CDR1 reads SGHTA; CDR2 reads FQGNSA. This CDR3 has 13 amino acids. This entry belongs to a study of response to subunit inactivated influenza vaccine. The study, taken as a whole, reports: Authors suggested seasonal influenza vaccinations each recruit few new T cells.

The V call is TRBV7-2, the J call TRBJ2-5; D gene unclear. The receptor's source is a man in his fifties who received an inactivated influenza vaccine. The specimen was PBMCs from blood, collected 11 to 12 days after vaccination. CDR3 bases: TGTGCCAGCAGTTTAGGGCCACAAGAGACCCAGTACTTC. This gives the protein CASSLGPQETQYF.